Presented here are 17 T cell receptor beta chains from one specimen sequenced in a study of CD8 T cells in ankylosing spondylitis. Each CDR3 protein is one row after TCRdb ran MiXCR on the 5' RACE reads. Found here are approximately 290,000 distinct CDR3 sequences, 20% of them singletons; the top ten hold 3.5% to 4.5%. The sequenced material came from blood, either unsorted or a sorted T cell fraction (not recorded which). The receptors originated from a female donor with ankylosing spondylitis or in good health (not recorded which).

A few counts support this clonotype. This chain joins TRBV6-1 and TRBJ2-1; D call uncertain. This CDR3 is 13 amino acids long. Germline V gives CDR1 MNHNS, CDR2 SASEGT. V was pared by 1 base and J by 4 bases, with 5 bases between. The CDR3 sequence is CASSEVGYNEQFF. Written as DNA, the CDR3 is TGTGCCAGCAGTGAAGTCGGTTACAATGAGCAGTTCTTC.

The chain carries TRBV11-2 and TRBJ2-7; possibly TRBD1 for D (5 bases). V was pared by 0 bases and J by 2 bases, with 11 bases between. The CDR3 extends over 15 amino acids. Germline V gene lookup returns CDR1 SGHAT and CDR2 FQNNGV. CDR3 in DNA: TGTGCCAGCAGCTTAGAACAGGACATACCCTACGAGCAGTACTTC. It encodes CASSLEQDIPYEQYF.

Comments on this clonotype: The junction does not match germline at one end; this may be a read error. The genes are TRBV30 and TRBJ1-2, with a possible D match to TRBD1 (5 bases). This CDR3 comprises 12 residues. CDR1 GTSNPN and CDR2 SVGIG come from the germline V gene (reference sequence). CDR3 region: CAWSVGLGKLLF. For the CDR3, the DNA is TGTGCCTGGAGTGTGGGGCTTGGGAAGCTTCTCTTC. Full variable domain (missing parts from reference TRBV30 and TRBJ1-2): SQTIHQWPATLVQPVGSPLSLECTVEGTSNPNLYWYRQAAGRGLQLLFYSVGIGQISSEVPQNLSASRPQDRQFILSSKKLLLSDSGFYLCAWSVGLGKLLFGSGTRLTVV.

This clonotype was counted a few times. The chain couples TRBV6-1 to TRBJ2-1, with 7 positions matching TRBD2. Germline V gene sequence: CDR1 MNHNS, CDR2 SASEGT. The V segment lost 6 bases and the J segment 8 bases; nucleotides outside the gene matches: 13. The CDR3 contains 15 residues. The CDR3: CASRRTSPRDDEQFF. CDR3 sequence (DNA): TGTGCCAGCAGGCGGACTAGTCCTCGAGACGATGAGCAGTTCTTC.

The chain has TRBV21-1 and TRBJ1-1. TRBV21-1 is shown as a pseudogene. This CDR3 region has 11 residues. CDR3 amino acids: CASYFFMDDFF. In nucleotides, the CDR3 is TGTGCCAGCTATTTTTTCATGGACGACTTCTTT.

The rearrangement joins TRBV4-2 to TRBJ2-1; the match to TRBD2 covers 10 bases. This CDR3 region has 18 residues. Germline values: CDR1 LGHNA, CDR2 YNFKEQ. The J segment lost 6 bases and the V segment lost 2 bases, leaving 13 bases of the junction unmatched. Written as DNA, the CDR3 is TGTGCCAGCAGCCAAAGGGGGCTAGCGGGAGCGCGCTTCAATGAGCAGTTCTTC. Amino acids: CASSQRGLAGARFNEQFF.

This chain joins TRBV5-1 and TRBJ2-3, with 7 bases identical to TRBD2. The V and J ends lost 2 bases and 8 bases, in that order; junction bases with no gene match: 14. Germline CDR1 reads SGHRS; CDR2 reads YFSETQ. CDR3 length equals 16 residues. The CDR3 spells CASSLRGRAGYGTQYF. In nucleotides, the CDR3 is TGCGCCAGCAGCTTACGAGGGAGGGCCGGATACGGTACGCAGTATTTT. Using reference TRBV5-1 and TRBJ2-3 for the parts outside the CDR3, the full variable domain is KAGVTQTPRYLIKTRGQQVTLSCSPISGHRSVSWYQQTPGQGLQFLFEYFSETQRNKGNFPGRFSGRQFSNSRSEMNVSTLELGDSALYLCASSLRGRAGYGTQYFGPGTRLTVL.

This clonotype was seen more than once but under ten times. V and J are TRBV7-2 and TRBJ2-1, with 7 bases lining up with TRBD2. The CDR3 loop spans 16 amino acids. Germline CDR1 and CDR2: SGHTA and FQGNSA. Losses at the gene ends were 5 bases for V and 2 bases for J; bases not matched to a gene: 9. In DNA form, the CDR3 reads TGTGCCAGCAGCCTTCGCTGGGGACTACCCTACAATGAGCAGTTCTTC. As protein: CASSLRWGLPYNEQFF.

In this sample, this clonotype turned up a few times. V gene TRBV29-1 combines with J gene TRBJ1-5, with D hard to call. The V gene's germline CDR1 is SQVTM and CDR2 ANQGSEA. The CDR3 totals 13 residues. The germline V and J ends were trimmed by 6 bases and 5 bases, with 14 bases remaining between them. CDR3 amino acids: CSVGMGSDQPQHF. For the CDR3, the DNA is TGCAGCGTCGGGATGGGCAGCGATCAGCCCCAGCATTTT.

Concerning this clonotype itself: This may come from a read error, since a much larger clone is one base off. This chain joins TRBV28 and TRBJ2-5, with a tentative D call TRBD1 (7 bases). The CDR3 length is 11 residues. Trimming left V 11 bases short and J 9 bases short, with 16 bases between. Germline CDR1 is MDHEN and CDR2 is SYDVKM. CDR3 DNA: TGTGCCGGCGGGACAGAAGGGGCCCAGTACTTC. The encoded protein is CAGGTEGAQYF.

This clonotype was seen many times. This rearrangement joins TRBV20-1 to TRBJ2-1; 14 nucleotides line up with TRBD2. The trim removed 3 bases at V and 8 bases at J, leaving 6 bases unmatched. This CDR3 has 15 residues. In germline, CDR1 is DFQATT, CDR2 SNEGSKA (reference sequence). The CDR3 spells CSASPGLAGDHEQFF. The CDR3 DNA reads TGCAGTGCTAGCCCGGGACTAGCGGGAGACCATGAGCAGTTCTTC.

The chain recombines TRBV27 with TRBJ1-1, with D possibly being TRBD1 (5 bases). The CDR3 sequence is 15 residues long. Trimming removed 10 bases at V and 0 bases at J, with 18 bases between. Germline V lookup: CDR1 MNHEY, CDR2 SMNVEV (reference sequence). Here the CDR3 DNA reads TGTGCCACCATGAGGGGAGTCTCCTTGAACACTGAAGCTTTCTTT. It codes for CATMRGVSLNTEAFF.

This sequence joins TRBV7-9 and TRBJ1-1; 7 bases map to TRBD1. The length of the CDR3 is 14 residues. Trimming at V came to 10 bases and at J to 6 bases, leaving 14 bases not matched to a gene. Germline loops: CDR1 SEHNR, CDR2 FQNEAQ (reference sequence). DNA for the CDR3: TGTGCCATCGGGGACAGCAGACGGGGCGCTGAAGCTTTCTTT. It specifies CAIGDSRRGAEAFF.

The chain couples TRBV18 to TRBJ2-5; TRBD2 matches at 7 bases. From germline, CDR1 is KGHSH and CDR2 LQKENI. J gave up 1 base and V 5 bases, and 4 bases lay outside the gene matches. The CDR3 length is 14 residues. Written as DNA, the CDR3 is TGTGCCAGCTCAATCAGCGGGGCCCAAGAGACCCAGTACTTC. Translating it yields CASSISGAQETQYF.

This clonotype was counted a few times. V gene TRBV5-5 combines with J gene TRBJ2-2; 7 positions match TRBD1. V lost 4 bases and J lost 2; bases outside the gene matches: 5. The CDR3 runs to 15 residues. Germline CDR1 reads SGHKS; CDR2 reads YYEKEE (reference sequence). The CDR3 here is CASSLTGVNTGELFF. The CDR3, as DNA: TGTGCCAGCAGCCTAACAGGGGTAAACACCGGGGAGCTGTTTTTT.

J is TRBJ2-5 and V is TRBV20-1, with 11 bases matching TRBD1. The CDR3 extends over 19 amino acids. Looked up from germline, CDR1 is DFQATT and CDR2 is SNEGSKA (reference sequence). V lost 0 bases to trimming and J lost 4 bases; unmatched junction nucleotides: 16. CDR3 sequence reads: CSARDKGTGGSTSRETQYF. DNA for the CDR3: TGCAGTGCTAGAGATAAAGGGACAGGGGGAAGTACCTCACGAGAGACCCAGTACTTC.

The V and J genes are TRBV6-5 and TRBJ2-1; the match to TRBD2 covers 7 bases. Germline V gene data show CDR1 as MNHEY and CDR2 as SVGAGI. Trimming removed 2 bases from V and 2 bases from J; junction bases left unmatched: 3. CDR3 length: 15 residues. The CDR3 is CASSYGLAAYNEQFF. The CDR3 DNA reads as TGTGCCAGCAGTTACGGGCTAGCGGCCTACAATGAGCAGTTCTTC.